This TCR beta chain emerged from a study of human T cells and chemical hapten exposure. Across the study: Sensitization was performed using 2% DPC on a 2 cm by 2 cm upper inner arm skin site. During the roughly 25-week study period, patients had diphenylcyclopropenone applied to the scalp every week. Patients, a majority of them female, were diagnosed with alopecia areata, totalis or universalis.

Germline CDR1 and CDR2: SGHRS and YFSETQ. The CDR3 contains 15 residues. Stated time point: patch test 1, 2 weeks after DPC sensitization. The sample's treatment: therapeutic diphenylcyclopropenone sensitization with weekly scalp DPC. The study, taken as a whole, reports: With DPC sensitization, TCRs exceeding 1 in 1000 frequency showed no change.

TCRdb re-analysed the RACE reads in MiXCR, keeping a single row per CDR3 protein. The repertoire consists of 100,000 or so distinct CDR3 sequences, with roughly 9.6% occurring once and the leading ten covering 3% to 4.5%. Points on this clonotype: What it recognizes is unknown. One end of the junction fails to match germline, which may point to a read error.

The sequence came from a woman aged 40 to 50 with alopecia areata. Some clones in this sample may be carry-over from other donors' samples. The chain is built from TRBV5-1 and TRBJ2-3, with a tentative D call TRBD2 (5 bases). Sequencing used whole blood, obtained in connection with sensitization to the hapten diphenylcyclopropenone (DPC). CDR3 amino acids: CASSLAGSAGDTQNF. The CDR3 bases are TGCGCCAGCAGCTTGGCTGGTAGCGCCGGAGATACGCAGAATTTT.